This T cell receptor (beta chain) emerged from a study of blood T cell repertoires in COVID-19. Profiling relied on immunoSEQ multiplex PCR, and the TCRdb table lists in-frame clones only, not all of them. The profile covers approximately 470,000 clones, with about 85% appearing a single time and 0.7% taken by the ten largest. V dropped 5 bases and J dropped 8; count of bases not matched to a gene: 6. Germline assignment: CDR1 SSHAT and CDR2 FNYEAQ (reference sequence). The CDR3 consists of 15 residues. Living in 24 US areas, the participants were between roughly 18 and 95 years of age. Source material: PBMCs or T cells enriched from blood (not recorded which). This chain links TRBV7-7 with TRBJ1-6; TRBD1 aligns across 10 bases. This sequence was found in a woman in her late teens or twenties who had recovered from COVID-19. CDR3 nucleotides: TGTGCCAGCAGCCCTGGGACAGGGGCGGATTCACCCCTCCACTTT. This translates into CASSPGTGADSPLHF.